These 14 T cell receptor beta chains share one sample of origin, sequenced in a study of T cells in women clearing cervical HPV infection. The assay was immunoSEQ multiplex PCR, and TCRdb's table has in-frame clones only and misses some. There are under 30,000 clones in the sample, with more than 6.5% held by the top ten. Material for sequencing was blood buffy coat. The receptors shown here come from a woman between 18 and 75 years old with a cervical HPV16 infection that either progressed to CIN3+ or cleared (not recorded which).

Regarding this clone: The read ends 3 residues early relative to the CDR3; the germline J gene fills the gap. This chain uses TRBV6-2 or TRBV6-3 with TRBJ2-6; either TRBD1 or TRBD2 may fit D (5 bases each). The CDR3 is made up of 15 amino acids. With 2 bases removed from V and 2 bases from J, the gap between germline ends came to 7 bases. Germline CDR1 reads MNHEY; CDR2 reads SVGEGT. The CDR3 here is CASSYQGAGANVLTF. Incomplete CDR3 DNA: TGTGCCAGCAGTTACCAGGGAGCTGGGGCCAACGTC.

With regard to this clone: Read data end 3 residues before the CDR3 end; the end is taken from the germline J gene. The chain recombines TRBV19 with TRBJ2-1, with 10 nucleotides matching TRBD2. The germline V gene encodes CDR1 LNHDA and CDR2 SQIVND (reference sequence). V lost 3 bases and J lost 6; bases outside the gene matches: 5. The CDR3 loop spans 15 amino acids. The CDR3 reads CASSINSGGPNEQFF. The CDR3 DNA, read in part, is TGTGCCAGTAGTATTAATAGCGGGGGGCCCAATGAG.

As concerns this clone: The CDR3 end falls 3 residues outside the read, so it is completed with the germline J gene. V is TRBV13 and J is TRBJ2-1; no clear D gene. V shed 4 bases and J shed 0 bases, with 10 bases lying between them. CDR3 length: 15 residues. Germline CDR1 and CDR2: PRHDT and FYEKMQ (reference sequence). The CDR3: CASSSAPSSYNEQFF. CDR3 DNA, as far as it was read: TGTGCCAGCAGCTCCGCCCCTAGCTCCTACAATGAG.

For this clone: The read halts 3 residues ahead of the CDR3 end, with the missing end drawn from the germline J gene. This chain links TRBV30 with TRBJ2-2; D gene unclear. CDR3 length equals 12 residues. Germline CDR1 and CDR2: GTSNPN and SVGIG (reference sequence). Trimming pared 3 bases from V and 3 bases from J, leaving 5 bases between. Incomplete CDR3 DNA: TGTGCCTGGAGGACTCACACCGGGGAG. Its translation is CAWRTHTGE. The whole CDR3 protein reads CAWRTHTGELFF. The whole variable domain, remainder taken from reference TRBV30 and TRBJ2-2, is SQTIHQWPATLVQPVGSPLSLECTVEGTSNPNLYWYRQAAGRGLQLLFYSVGIGQISSEVPQNLSASRPQDRQFILSSKKLLLSDSGFYLCAWRTHTGELFFGEGSRLTVL.

Remarks on this clone: From the germline J gene comes the end of the CDR3, since the read stops 3 residues before it. The chain carries TRBV7-6 and TRBJ1-2, with a tentative D call TRBD1 (5 bases). The CDR3 consists of 15 residues. Per the germline V gene, CDR1 is SGHVS and CDR2 is FNYEAQ. The CDR3 region is CASSLAAGRTDTYTF. CDR3 DNA, as far as it was read: TGTGCCAGCAGCTTAGCGGCAGGGCGCACAGATACC.

With respect to this clone: The read terminates 3 residues before the CDR3 end, so the remaining end is supplied by the germline J gene. The rearrangement links TRBV18 to TRBJ1-1; unclear D gene. Trimming took 0 bases from V and 1 from J, leaving 18 bases between them. The CDR3 has 18 amino acids. Germline V gene data show CDR1 as KGHSH and CDR2 as LQKENI. The DNA read from the CDR3 is TGTGCCAGCTCACCACCGATGCAGGTGTACCGACCGAACACTGAA. Protein product: CASSPPMQVYRPNTE. The entire CDR3 sequence reads CASSPPMQVYRPNTEAFF.

A note on this clone: The CDR3 is cut off 3 residues early in the read; its end comes from the germline J gene. V usage is TRBV28 and J usage is TRBJ2-3, with D possibly being TRBD1 (5 bases). Trimming pared 3 bases from V and 4 bases from J, leaving 17 bases between. The germline gives CDR1 MDHEN, CDR2 SYDVKM. This CDR3 comprises 16 residues. Here the CDR3 reads CASSFMGRNLADTQYF. Partial CDR3 DNA: TGTGCCAGCAGTTTCATGGGGCGGAACCTCGCAGATACG. The variable domain in full, with the rest retrieved from reference TRBV28 and TRBJ2-3, is DVKVTQSSRYLVKRTGEKVFLECVQDMDHENMFWYRQDPGLGLRLIYFSYDVKMKEKGDIPEGYSVSREKKERFSLILESASTNQTSMYLCASSFMGRNLADTQYFGPGTRLTVL.

As for this clone: Coverage ceases 3 residues before the CDR3 finishes, and the germline J gene fills in the end. The genes are TRBV5-1 and TRBJ2-7; 7 bases align to TRBD1. Per germline, CDR1 SGHRS and CDR2 YFSETQ. The CDR3 totals 15 residues. V was pared by 2 bases and J by 0 bases, with 5 bases of the junction left unmatched. The CDR3 DNA, read in part, is TGCGCCAGCAGCTTTAATCCAGGGGGCTCCTACGAG. It translates to CASSFNPGGSYE. The whole CDR3 protein reads CASSFNPGGSYEQYF.

As concerns this clone: The sequence runs out 3 residues before the end of the CDR3; the remainder is reconstructed from the germline J gene. The chain employs TRBV14 and TRBJ2-1; 11 nucleotides line up with TRBD1. Trimming removed 0 bases from V and 6 bases from J; junction bases left unmatched: 10. The CDR3 is 18 amino acids. From germline, CDR1 is SGHDN and CDR2 FVKESK. The sequenced part of the CDR3 DNA is TGTGCCAGCAGCCAAGACCGGACAGGGGGCTATTATTCCAATGAG. Protein product: CASSQDRTGGYYSNE. The full CDR3 is CASSQDRTGGYYSNEQFF. Supplemented by reference TRBV14 and TRBJ2-1, the full variable domain reads EAGVTQFPSHSVIEKGQTVTLRCDPISGHDNLYWYRRVMGKEIKFLLHFVKESKQDESGMPNNRFLAERTGGTYSTLKVQPAELEDSGVYFCASSQDRTGGYYSNEQFFGPGTRLTVL.

Details on this clone: The sequence runs out 3 residues before the end of the CDR3; the remainder is reconstructed from the germline J gene. The gene calls are TRBV6-4 and TRBJ1-2, with 8 bases matching TRBD1. The V and J ends lost 0 bases and 4 bases, in that order; junction bases with no gene match: 7. Germline V gene sequence: CDR1 MRHNA, CDR2 SNTAGT. This CDR3 has 16 residues. The part of the CDR3 DNA that was read is TGTGCCAGCAGTGACTCCCCAGGGGGCGACCTCTATGGC. Translated: CASSDSPGGDLYG. The CDR3 in its entirety is CASSDSPGGDLYGYTF.

Notes on this clone: With the read ending 3 residues before the CDR3 end, the germline J gene is used to fill in that end. The rearrangement links TRBV11-2 to TRBJ1-1; weak D call: TRBD1 (6 bases). Per the germline V gene, CDR1 is SGHAT and CDR2 is FQNNGV. This CDR3 is built from 13 residues. The V end lost 5 bases, the J end lost 4 bases, and 11 bases lay between the germline ends. The CDR3 sequence: CASSPTGLTEAFF. CDR3 DNA, as far as it was read: TGTGCCAGCAGCCCGACAGGTCTCACTGAA.

As concerns this clone: The CDR3 end is not reached by the read, which stops 3 residues before it; the germline J gene fills it in. This chain joins TRBV18 and TRBJ2-1; TRBD1 agrees at 9 bases. The V gene end was trimmed by 4 bases and the J gene end by 6 bases; junction bases not matched to a gene: 7. This CDR3 spans 15 amino acids. Germline V lookup: CDR1 KGHSH, CDR2 LQKENI. This CDR3 reads CASSHRGLEGNEQFF. CDR3 bases read: TGTGCCAGCTCACACAGGGGGCTCGAAGGCAATGAG.

About this clone: Read data end 3 residues before the CDR3 end; the end is taken from the germline J gene. The chain joins TRBV18 to TRBJ2-2; no reliable D call. CDR3 length: 15 residues. Germline CDR1 is KGHSH and CDR2 is LQKENI. CDR3 DNA (partial): TGTGCCAGCTCACCACTCAGGAACTCAAATGAAAAG. Encoded protein: CASSPLRNSNEK. The entire CDR3 sequence reads CASSPLRNSNEKLFF.

Comments on this clone: The missing CDR3 end, 3 residues past where the read stops, is filled in from the germline J gene. The genes are TRBV20-1 and TRBJ2-7; 7 bases fit TRBD2. V lost 0 bases and J lost 2; bases outside the gene matches: 10. The V gene's germline CDR1 is DFQATT and CDR2 SNEGSKA (reference sequence). The CDR3 totals 16 residues. CDR3 region: CSARESPASGAYEQYF. The CDR3 DNA, read in part, is TGCAGTGCTAGAGAATCCCCAGCTAGCGGAGCCTACGAG.